These 5 T cell receptor beta chains were sequenced from one sample in a study of blood T cells in healthy people across ages. Through a sample-barcoded 5' primer and a J-beta primer mix, a second PCR was run for roughly 6 to 11 cycles. MiXCR, applied by TCRdb to the 5' RACE reads, yields one record per CDR3 protein. The table has nearly 800,000 distinct CDR3 sequences, roughly 25% seen once; the top ten hold approximately 4%. Another study also made use of these data, one on T cells of mothers and their children.

The sequenced sample was blood. The receptors shown here come from a boy aged 10-17 years in good health.

Here the CDR3 reads CSVDGGYNEQFF. DNA for the CDR3: TGCAGCGTTGACGGCGGTTACAATGAGCAGTTCTTC. The chain combines TRBV29-1 with TRBJ2-1; D unclear. This CDR3 has 12 amino acids. The germline CDR1 and CDR2 sequences are SQVTM and ANQGSEA. Trimming stripped 3 bases from V and 4 bases from J, with 7 bases between.

CDR3 sequence: CSAISGYEQYF. The CDR3 DNA follows: TGCAGTGCAATCAGCGGGTACGAGCAGTACTTC. The chain recombines TRBV20-1 with TRBJ2-7, with D perhaps TRBD2 (6 bases). The CDR3 has 11 amino acids. Germline values: CDR1 DFQATT, CDR2 SNEGSKA (reference sequence). With 6 bases removed from V and 4 bases from J, the gap between germline ends came to 10 bases.

The table lists this clonotype with a few counts. V and J are TRBV18 and TRBJ2-2; 15 bases fit TRBD2. V shed 3 bases and J 0 bases; nucleotides not matched to a gene: 5. Germline V gene sequence: CDR1 KGHSH, CDR2 LQKENI. The CDR3 totals 19 residues. CDR3 DNA: TGTGCCAGCTCACCGCGGGGACTAGCGGGAGGCTCGAACACCGGGGAGCTGTTTTTT. Translation: CASSPRGLAGGSNTGELFF.

This clonotype came up a few times. The V and J genes are TRBV4-1 and TRBJ1-1, with 7 bases aligning to TRBD1. Trimming removed 1 base from V and 1 base from J; junction bases left unmatched: 6. Germline V gives CDR1 MGHRA, CDR2 YSYEKL. The CDR3 is 16 amino acids. This CDR3 reads CASSQGLGQTNTEAFF. CDR3 bases: TGCGCCAGCAGCCAAGGATTGGGACAGACGAACACTGAAGCTTTCTTT.

This clonotype has just a few counts. V usage is TRBV3-1 and J usage is TRBJ1-1, with D tentatively TRBD1 (5 bases). In germline, CDR1 is LGHDT, CDR2 YNNKEL (reference sequence). V shed 0 bases and J shed 4 bases, with 12 bases lying between them. This CDR3 is 15 amino acids long. CDR3 region: CASSQEAREGTEAFF. The CDR3 coding sequence is TGTGCCAGCAGCCAAGAGGCCAGGGAGGGCACTGAAGCTTTCTTT. Filled out from reference TRBV3-1 and TRBJ1-1, the complete variable domain reads DTAVSQTPKYLVTQMGNDKSIKCEQNLGHDTMYWYKQDSKKFLKIMFSYNNKELIINETVPNRFSPKSPDKAHLNLHINSLELGDSAVYFCASSQEAREGTEAFFGQGTRLTVV.